This entry lists 30 T cell receptor beta chains sequenced from one sample in a study of CD8+CD57+ T cells in acquired aplastic anemia (dated by TCRdb to 2016 to 2018). Sequencing took place on an Illumina HiSeq 2000. Genomic DNA was used as template for profiling of TCR beta VDJ combinations and CDR3 sequences. TCRdb reran the public reads through fastp at Q25 and MiXCR, keeping productive beta chains. A single entry per CDR3 protein holds the most common genes and DNA from its merged rows. For this sample there are about 160,000 distinct CDR3 sequences; 70% to 75% appear just once. In total, the top ten clones hold 35% to 60% of the sample. The patients picked for sequencing were ones in whom flow cytometry had shown an expansion of CD8+CD57+ cells. What was sequenced was sorted CD4+, CD8+, or CD8+CD57+ T cells (not recorded which) from PBMCs. The receptors were gathered from a human donor with aplastic anemia.

V is TRBV2 and J is TRBJ1-1; D is perhaps TRBD1 (6 bases). Trimming took 6 bases from V and 4 from J, leaving 12 bases between them. Germline V lookup: CDR1 SNHLY, CDR2 FYNNEI. The CDR3 loop spans 13 amino acids. As DNA, the CDR3 is TGTGCCAGCAGCGGGACACGGGTCACTGAAGCTTTCTTT. Translating gives CASSGTRVTEAFF.

This chain connects TRBV4-1 to TRBJ1-5; D is perhaps TRBD1 (5 bases). The V gene lost 1 base and the J gene lost 3 bases, with 7 bases spanning the gap. Germline CDR1 MGHRA, CDR2 YSYEKL. The CDR3 has 14 amino acids. CDR3 DNA: TGCGCCAGCAGCCAAGCAGGGAACAATCAGCCCCAGCATTTT. Translating it yields CASSQAGNNQPQHF.

V usage is TRBV7-2 and J usage is TRBJ2-7; 9 bases line up with TRBD1. This CDR3 has 14 residues. The trim removed 4 bases at V and 3 bases at J, leaving 4 bases unmatched. Germline V gene sequence: CDR1 SGHTA, CDR2 FQGNSA. CDR3 sequence reads: CASSSGQGSYEQYF. In DNA form, the CDR3 reads TGTGCCAGCAGCTCGGGACAGGGTAGCTACGAGCAGTACTTC.

This clonotype came up a few times. The gene calls are TRBV20-1 and TRBJ2-7; TRBD1 matches at 7 bases. CDR3 length: 14 residues. Germline-derived CDR1 and CDR2 are DFQATT and SNEGSKA (reference sequence). Trimming cost V 2 bases and J 1 base; bases outside gene matches: 5. The CDR3 reads CSARRQGDSYEQYF. DNA of the CDR3: TGCAGTGCTAGAAGGCAGGGGGATTCCTACGAGCAGTACTTC.

This clonotype was found a few times. The rearrangement joins TRBV7-8 to TRBJ2-5; D could derive from TRBD1 or TRBD2 (7 bases each). Germline CDR1 SGHVS, CDR2 FQNEAQ. The CDR3 spans 13 residues. Trimming took 5 bases from V and 4 from J, leaving 11 bases between them. In nucleotides, the CDR3 is TGTGCCAGCAGCCCAGGGGGGGGAGAGACCCAGTACTTC. Its protein product is CASSPGGGETQYF.

The rearrangement joins TRBV5-6 to TRBJ2-7, with D perhaps given as TRBD1 or TRBD2 (7 bases each). The CDR3 has 14 amino acids. The germline V and J ends were trimmed by 4 bases and 3 bases, with 14 bases remaining between them. Germline values: CDR1 SGHDT, CDR2 YYEEEE. Here the CDR3 DNA reads TGTGCCAGCAGCCAAAGCGGGACAGTCTACGAGCAGTACTTC. The encoded protein is CASSQSGTVYEQYF.

This clonotype was seen at least ten times. The V call is TRBV6-1, the J call TRBJ2-1; 13 bases agree with TRBD2. The V gene's germline CDR1 is MNHNS and CDR2 SASEGT. This CDR3 is built from 15 residues. V lost 4 bases and J lost 7; bases outside the gene matches: 4. The CDR3 region is CASSGTSGSRNEQFF. In nucleotides, the CDR3 is TGTGCCAGCAGTGGGACTAGCGGGAGTCGTAATGAGCAGTTCTTC.

The V call is TRBV9, the J call TRBJ1-2; TRBD1 agrees at 9 bases. Germline CDR1 reads SGDLS; CDR2 reads YYNGEE. This CDR3 comprises 16 residues. Losses at the gene ends were 2 bases for V and 5 bases for J; bases not matched to a gene: 10. The CDR3 is CASSVDNRGHAYGYTF. The CDR3 nucleotides read TGTGCCAGCAGCGTGGACAACAGGGGGCACGCTTATGGCTACACCTTC.

This chain links TRBV2 with TRBJ2-7; possibly TRBD1 or TRBD2 for D (5 bases each). The CDR3 is 13 residues long. V dropped 4 bases and J dropped 6 bases, with 13 bases sitting between them. Per the germline V gene, CDR1 is SNHLY and CDR2 is FYNNEI. CDR3 sequence: CASSAGTPPEQYF. For the CDR3, the DNA is TGTGCCAGCAGTGCGGGGACCCCCCCCGAGCAGTACTTC.

J is TRBJ1-6 and V is TRBV9; perhaps TRBD1 as D (5 bases). CDR3 length: 13 amino acids. V lost 5 bases and J 9 bases, leaving 12 bases between the germline ends. CDR1 is SGDLS, CDR2 YYNGEE, per germline. Here the CDR3 DNA reads TGTGCCAGCAGGGAGGGCGACAGTTCACCCCTCCACTTT. This encodes CASREGDSSPLHF.

The V gene is TRBV15, the J gene TRBJ2-7, with D maybe TRBD1 (6 bases). Germline V gene lookup returns CDR1 LNHNV and CDR2 YYDKDF (reference sequence). V lost 3 bases to trimming and J lost 3 bases, with 12 bases between them. The CDR3 totals 14 residues. CDR3 amino acids: CATSSAGQIYEQYF. CDR3 DNA sequence: TGTGCCACCAGCAGTGCTGGACAGATCTACGAGCAGTACTTC.

The chain links TRBV5-1 to TRBJ2-2; 10 bases align to TRBD1. Germline V gives CDR1 SGHRS, CDR2 YFSETQ. With 7 bases clipped from V and 5 bases from J, the junction kept 5 bases outside the gene matches. The CDR3 runs to 14 residues. The CDR3 nucleotides are TGCGCCAGCCGGGACAGGGGCGTGACCGGGGAGCTGTTTTTT. It yields the protein CASRDRGVTGELFF. Full variable domain (remainder filled in from reference TRBV5-1 and TRBJ2-2): KAGVTQTPRYLIKTRGQQVTLSCSPISGHRSVSWYQQTPGQGLQFLFEYFSETQRNKGNFPGRFSGRQFSNSRSEMNVSTLELGDSALYLCASRDRGVTGELFFGEGSRLTVL.

The rearrangement uses TRBV9 and TRBJ2-3; TRBD2 is a possible D gene (5 bases). Germline V gene sequence: CDR1 SGDLS, CDR2 YYNGEE. V lost 0 bases and J 3 bases, leaving 11 bases between the germline ends. The CDR3 is made up of 15 amino acids. DNA of the CDR3: TGTGCCAGCAGCGTAGGTGGGGAGAGGACAGATACGCAGTATTTT. Its protein product is CASSVGGERTDTQYF. The variable domain in full, completed from reference TRBV9 and TRBJ2-3, reads DSGVTQTPKHLITATGQRVTLRCSPRSGDLSVYWYQQSLDQGLQFLIQYYNGEERAKGNILERFSAQQFPDLHSELNLSSLELGDSALYFCASSVGGERTDTQYFGPGTRLTVL.

This clonotype appeared a single time. V and J are TRBV20-1 and TRBJ2-7; 7 bases line up with TRBD2. The CDR3 is 15 amino acids. Germline CDR1 DFQATT, CDR2 SNEGSKA (reference sequence). V was clipped by 0 bases and J by 1 base; unmatched bases: 6. The DNA for the CDR3 is TGCAGTGCTAGAGATCTGCGGGAGCCTTCCTACGAGCAGTACTTC. It encodes CSARDLREPSYEQYF.

This clonotype was recorded once. The V gene is TRBV7-6, the J gene TRBJ1-2; weak D call: TRBD1 (6 bases). V shed 3 bases and J shed 7 bases, with 12 bases lying between them. Germline V CDR1 and CDR2: SGHVS, FNYEAQ. The CDR3 runs to 13 residues. The CDR3 is CASSFAGEGGYTF. DNA for the CDR3: TGTGCCAGCAGCTTTGCAGGGGAGGGTGGCTACACCTTC.

The rearrangement joins TRBV29-1 to TRBJ2-4; TRBD1 is a possible D gene (5 bases). Germline loops: CDR1 SQVTM, CDR2 ANQGSEA. The V and J ends lost 1 base and 0 bases respectively, with 13 bases between them. The CDR3 sequence is 16 residues long. CDR3 loop: CSVEVGVTLAKNIQYF. The CDR3 DNA follows: TGCAGCGTTGAAGTAGGGGTGACACTAGCCAAAAACATTCAGTACTTC.

This clonotype was observed once. The gene calls are TRBV20-1 and TRBJ1-6, with 7 bases lining up with TRBD1. Germline CDR1 is DFQATT and CDR2 is SNEGSKA (reference sequence). The CDR3 contains 13 residues. V was pared by 3 bases and J by 8 bases, with 4 bases of the junction left unmatched. The CDR3 region is CSARPTGDSPLHF. In DNA, the CDR3 is TGCAGTGCTAGGCCCACAGGGGATTCACCCCTCCACTTT.

The chain is built from TRBV7-2 and TRBJ2-3; maybe TRBD2 (6 bases). The CDR3 contains 15 residues. Germline loops: CDR1 SGHTA, CDR2 FQGNSA. The germline V and J ends were trimmed by 1 base and 2 bases, with 10 bases remaining between them. Written as DNA, the CDR3 is TGTGCCAGCAGCTTAGAAGGGACTGACACAGATACGCAGTATTTT. This gives the protein CASSLEGTDTDTQYF.

V usage is TRBV27 and J usage is TRBJ1-2; a weak D match, TRBD1 (6 bases). The germline gives CDR1 MNHEY, CDR2 SMNVEV (reference sequence). V was pared by 4 bases and J by 8 bases, with 20 bases between. The CDR3 consists of 15 residues. The CDR3 DNA sequence: TGTGCCAGCAGTTCACCCTCGGGGGGCCGCTTAGGCTACACCTTC. Residues: CASSSPSGGRLGYTF.

With regard to this clonotype: Relative to the germline gene, one junction end is altered; a read error may explain this. V and J are TRBV20-1 and TRBJ2-1; 9 bases fit TRBD2. This CDR3 is built from 14 residues. Germline V gene sequence: CDR1 DFQATT, CDR2 SNEGSKA (reference sequence). In DNA form, the CDR3 reads TGCAGTGCGGATAGCGGGAGAGGCGCCAATGAGCAGGTCTTC. Residues: CSADSGRGANEQVF.

This chain connects TRBV4-1 to TRBJ2-2; 7 bases line up with TRBD1. CDR1 is MGHRA, CDR2 YSYEKL, per germline. The CDR3 spans 16 residues. V was pared by 0 bases and J by 0 bases, with 1 base of the junction left unmatched. The CDR3 spells CASSQEDRSNTGELFF. As DNA, the CDR3 is TGCGCCAGCAGCCAAGAGGACAGGTCGAACACCGGGGAGCTGTTTTTT.

J is TRBJ1-2 and V is TRBV7-2, with a tentative D call TRBD1 (5 bases). V was pared by 5 bases and J by 3 bases, with 10 bases between. The CDR3 totals 13 residues. Germline V gene data show CDR1 as SGHTA and CDR2 as FQGNSA. The CDR3 coding sequence is TGTGCCAGCAGCATGGGGGGGGACTATGGCTACACCTTC. Amino acids: CASSMGGDYGYTF.

This clonotype is a singleton in its sample. The chain links TRBV9 to TRBJ2-7; D gene unclear. The CDR3 sequence is 14 residues long. Between the trimmed V and J ends, which lost 0 bases and 1 base, there was a span of 8 bases. The germline CDR1 and CDR2 sequences are SGDLS and YYNGEE. CDR3 in amino acids: CASSVDVGSYEQYF. CDR3 in DNA: TGTGCCAGCAGCGTAGACGTAGGGTCCTACGAGCAGTACTTC.

Comments on this clonotype: It may be a read error: a sequence one base away is much more abundant. CDR3: CASSSTEENTIYF. The CDR3 nucleotides read TGTGCCAGCAGCTCAACAGAGGAGAACACCATATATTTT. This chain uses TRBV5-4 with TRBJ1-3, with D unresolved. Looked up from germline, CDR1 is SGHNT and CDR2 is YYREEE (reference sequence). This CDR3 is 13 amino acids long. V dropped 3 bases and J dropped 7 bases, with 11 bases sitting between them.

V is TRBV7-8 and J is TRBJ1-5; D is unresolved. The CDR3 is 16 amino acids. The germline V and J ends were trimmed by 1 base and 0 bases, with 10 bases remaining between them. Germline assignment: CDR1 SGHVS and CDR2 FQNEAQ. CDR3 nucleotides: TGTGCCAGCAGCTTAGTAGGGCAGTATAGCAATCAGCCCCAGCATTTT. Translating gives CASSLVGQYSNQPQHF.

This clonotype appeared a few times. V and J are TRBV10-3 and TRBJ2-2; D gene uncertain. The CDR3 length is 11 residues. The germline gives CDR1 ENHRY, CDR2 SYGVKD. DNA for the CDR3: TGTGCGGCCGCAAACACCGGGGAGCTGTTTTTT. It yields the protein CAAANTGELFF.

The genes are TRBV6-4 and TRBJ1-3, with 10 bases that match TRBD1. Germline trimming cut 2 bases from V and 2 bases from J; bases unmatched to any gene: 9. The CDR3 is 18 residues long. The V gene's germline CDR1 is MRHNA and CDR2 SNTAGT. This chain's CDR3 is CASSDHRQGAVAGNTIYF. In DNA, the CDR3 is TGTGCCAGCAGTGACCATCGACAGGGGGCTGTAGCTGGAAACACCATATATTTT.

This chain joins TRBV7-8 and TRBJ2-7, with D uncertain. The CDR3 extends over 13 amino acids. Germline V gene sequence: CDR1 SGHVS, CDR2 FQNEAQ. V was trimmed by 1 base and J by 2 bases, leaving 6 bases between them. The CDR3, as DNA: TGTGCCAGCAGCTTAGGACGGACCTACGAGCAGTACTTC. Its translation: CASSLGRTYEQYF.

V gene TRBV7-6 combines with J gene TRBJ1-2; TRBD1 aligns across 7 bases. Germline V lookup: CDR1 SGHVS, CDR2 FNYEAQ. V was clipped by 5 bases and J by 7 bases; unmatched bases: 13. The CDR3 extends over 15 amino acids. The CDR3 DNA reads TGTGCCAGCAGCCCCGGGACAGTCGGAGCGGGTGGCTACACCTTC. Its protein is CASSPGTVGAGGYTF.

The V gene is TRBV2, the J gene TRBJ2-3; a possible D gene is TRBD2 (6 bases). Trimming removed 5 bases at V and 4 bases at J, with 10 bases between. The CDR3 extends over 13 amino acids. Germline CDR1 and CDR2: SNHLY and FYNNEI. CDR3 in DNA: TGTGCCAGCAGTATAACGGGGGCAGATACGCAGTATTTT. Translation: CASSITGADTQYF.